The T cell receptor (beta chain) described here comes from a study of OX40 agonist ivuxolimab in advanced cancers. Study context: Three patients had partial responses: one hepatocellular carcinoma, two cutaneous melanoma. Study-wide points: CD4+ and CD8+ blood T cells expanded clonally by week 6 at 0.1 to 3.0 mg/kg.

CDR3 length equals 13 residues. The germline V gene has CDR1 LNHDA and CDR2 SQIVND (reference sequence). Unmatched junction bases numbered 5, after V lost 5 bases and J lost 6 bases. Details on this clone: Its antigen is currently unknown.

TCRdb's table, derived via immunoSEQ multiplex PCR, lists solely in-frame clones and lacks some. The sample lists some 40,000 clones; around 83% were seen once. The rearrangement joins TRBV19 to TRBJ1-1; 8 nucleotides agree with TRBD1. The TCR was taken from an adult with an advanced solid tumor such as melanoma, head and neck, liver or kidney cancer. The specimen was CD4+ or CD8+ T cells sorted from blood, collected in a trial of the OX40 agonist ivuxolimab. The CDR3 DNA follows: TGTGCCAGTAGTTGGACAGGGCTGGCTGAAGCTTTCTTT. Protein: CASSWTGLAEAFF.